This TCR beta chain was identified during a study of a mutant IDH1 vaccine in newly diagnosed glioma. Study context: Treated patients had a mean age of 40.4 years and a 62.5% male, around 40% female split.

The sample's time point: week 47, end of study. Topical imiquimod accompanied each vaccine dose, which consisted of 300 ug of mutant IDH1 20-mer peptide. Vaccinations, eight in total, occurred in weeks 1, 3, 5, 7, 11, 15, 19, 23. This clone came up a few times. The antigen remains unidentified. Germline V gene lookup returns CDR1 LNHDA and CDR2 SQIVND (reference sequence). V was cut by 1 base and J by 8 bases, with 8 bases left in between. CDR3 length: 13 amino acids. Some clones are missing from TCRdb's copy, which holds only in-frame ones; the method was immunoSEQ multiplex PCR. Here the sample spans around 84,000 clones, approximately 80% being singletons.

This sequence originates from a man in his forties with glioma. This sample comprised PBMCs, obtained from a glioma patient whose treatment included an IDH1 peptide vaccine. This sequence joins TRBV19 and TRBJ2-2; D ambiguous. The CDR3 loop reads CASSIALSGELFF. The DNA for the CDR3 is TGTGCCAGTAGTATAGCTCTGTCGGGGGAGCTGTTTTTT.